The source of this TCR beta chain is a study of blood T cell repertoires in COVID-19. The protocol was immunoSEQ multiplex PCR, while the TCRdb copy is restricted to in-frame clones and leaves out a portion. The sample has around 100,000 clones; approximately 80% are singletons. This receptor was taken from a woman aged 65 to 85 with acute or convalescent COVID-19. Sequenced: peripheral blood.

CDR3 residues: CASSQENSRQNIQYF. CDR3 sequence (DNA): TGTGCCAGCAGCCAAGAGAATTCGCGCCAAAACATTCAGTACTTC. The V and J genes are TRBV3-1 (or the pseudogene TRBV3-2) and TRBJ2-4; D ambiguous. The CDR3 spans 15 residues. V was shortened by 0 bases and J by 5 bases, with 11 bases between the two germline ends. The germline V gene encodes CDR1 LGHDT and CDR2 YNNKEL (reference sequence).